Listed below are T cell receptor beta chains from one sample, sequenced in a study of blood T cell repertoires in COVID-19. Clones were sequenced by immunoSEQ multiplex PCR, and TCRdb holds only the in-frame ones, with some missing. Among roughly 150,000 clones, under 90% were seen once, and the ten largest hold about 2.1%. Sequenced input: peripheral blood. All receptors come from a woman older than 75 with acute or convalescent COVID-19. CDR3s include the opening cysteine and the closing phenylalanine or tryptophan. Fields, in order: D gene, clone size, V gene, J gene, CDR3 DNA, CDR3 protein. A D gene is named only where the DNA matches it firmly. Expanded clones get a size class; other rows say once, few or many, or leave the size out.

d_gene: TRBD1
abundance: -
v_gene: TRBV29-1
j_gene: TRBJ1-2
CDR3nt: TGCAGCGTTGAAGATTGGGGTCAGGGGGTGGGGGACTATGGCTACACCTTC
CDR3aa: CSVEDWGQGVGDYGYTF

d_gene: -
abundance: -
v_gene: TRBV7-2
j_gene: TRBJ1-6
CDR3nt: TGTGCCAGCAGCTTAGCGCTAGGCGGGAACAATTCACCCCTCCACTTT
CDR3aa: CASSLALGGNNSPLHF

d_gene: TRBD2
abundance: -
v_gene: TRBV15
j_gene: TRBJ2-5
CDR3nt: TGTGCCACCAGCAGAGATAGCGGGAGGGCCACAGAGACCCAGTACTTC
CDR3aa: CATSRDSGRATETQYF

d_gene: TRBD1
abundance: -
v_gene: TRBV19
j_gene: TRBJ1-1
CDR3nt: TGTGCCACCGGACAGGGTCGAGGAATGAACACTGAAGCTTTCTTT
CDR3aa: CATGQGRGMNTEAFF

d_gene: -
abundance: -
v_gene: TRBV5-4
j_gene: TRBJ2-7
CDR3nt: TGTGCCAGCAGCTCCGACAACTCCTACGAGCAGTACTTC
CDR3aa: CASSSDNSYEQYF

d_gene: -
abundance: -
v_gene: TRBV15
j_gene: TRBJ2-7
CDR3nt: TGTGCCACCAGCAGAGAACAGGGCCCCTACGAGCAGTACTTC
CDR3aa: CATSREQGPYEQYF

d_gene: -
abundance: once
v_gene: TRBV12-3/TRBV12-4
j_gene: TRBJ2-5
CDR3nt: TGTGCCAGCAATCCCACTGTACAAGAGACCCAGTACTTC
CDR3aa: CASNPTVQETQYF

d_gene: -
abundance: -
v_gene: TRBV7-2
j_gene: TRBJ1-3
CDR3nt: TGTGCCAGCAGCTCCGGACAGACCTCTGGAAACACCATATATTTT
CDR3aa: CASSSGQTSGNTIYF

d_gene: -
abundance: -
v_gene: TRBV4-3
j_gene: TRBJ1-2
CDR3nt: TGCGCCAGCAGCCAAGAGTTAAGGGGTGGAGGCTACACCTTC
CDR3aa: CASSQELRGGGYTF

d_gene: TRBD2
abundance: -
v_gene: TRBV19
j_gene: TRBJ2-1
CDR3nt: TGTGCCAGTAGTGGGGCAGCGGGAGCCCACAATGAGCAGTTCTTC
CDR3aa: CASSGAAGAHNEQFF

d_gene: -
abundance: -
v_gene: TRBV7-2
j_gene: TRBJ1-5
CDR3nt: TGTGCCAGCAGCTTAGTGCGGAATAGCAATCAGCCCCAGCATTTT
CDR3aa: CASSLVRNSNQPQHF

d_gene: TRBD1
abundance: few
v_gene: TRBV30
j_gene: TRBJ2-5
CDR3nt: TGTGCCTGCACAAGACAGGGTCTTTGGGAGACCCAGTACTTC
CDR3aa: CACTRQGLWETQYF

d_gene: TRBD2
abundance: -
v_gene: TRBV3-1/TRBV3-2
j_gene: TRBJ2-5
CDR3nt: TGTGCCAGCAGCCAAGATCCAGTGACTAGCGGGGGGGGAGAGACCCAGTACTTC
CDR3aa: CASSQDPVTSGGGETQYF

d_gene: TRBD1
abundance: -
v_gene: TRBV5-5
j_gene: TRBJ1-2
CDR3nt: TGTGCCAGCAGCTTCCGACAGGGGGCGCGATCACATGGCTACACCTTC
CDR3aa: CASSFRQGARSHGYTF

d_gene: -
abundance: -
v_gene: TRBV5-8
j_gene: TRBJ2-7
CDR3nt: TGTGCCAGCGAGGATTTTCCCTTTGGGCAGTACTTC
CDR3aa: CASEDFPFGQYF

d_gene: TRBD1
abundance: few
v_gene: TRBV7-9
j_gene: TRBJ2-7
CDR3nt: TGTGCCAGCAGCTTTAGGGGGCTAGGCGACGAGCAGTACTTC
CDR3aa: CASSFRGLGDEQYF

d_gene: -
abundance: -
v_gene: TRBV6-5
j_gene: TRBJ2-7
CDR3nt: TGTGCCAGCAGTTACGGGGCAACCTACGAGCAGTACTTC
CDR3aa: CASSYGATYEQYF

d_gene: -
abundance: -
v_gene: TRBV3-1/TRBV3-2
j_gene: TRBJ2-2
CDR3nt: TGTGCCAGCAGCCAAGATAAGGCAGGGGTGTCCGGGGAGCTGTTTTTT
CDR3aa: CASSQDKAGVSGELFF

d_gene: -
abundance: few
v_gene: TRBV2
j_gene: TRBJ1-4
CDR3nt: TGTGCCAGCAAGTTGACAGAGATTGATGAAAAACTGTTTTTT
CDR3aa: CASKLTEIDEKLFF

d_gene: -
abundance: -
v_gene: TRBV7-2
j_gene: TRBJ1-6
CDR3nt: TGTGCCACTACCCGGGGGGGCTTTTCACCCCTCCACTTT
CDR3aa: CATTRGGFSPLHF

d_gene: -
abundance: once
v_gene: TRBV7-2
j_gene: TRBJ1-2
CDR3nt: TGTGCCAGCAGCCCATACACCGAACCCTATGGCTACACCTTC
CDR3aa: CASSPYTEPYGYTF

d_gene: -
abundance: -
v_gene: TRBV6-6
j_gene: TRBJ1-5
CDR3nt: TGTGCCAGCAGCCAAATAGAATTCAATCAGCCCCAGCATTTT
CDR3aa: CASSQIEFNQPQHF

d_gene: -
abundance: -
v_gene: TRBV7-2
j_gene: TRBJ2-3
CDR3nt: TGTGCCAGCAGCCCCTTACTATCTAGCACAGATACGCAGTATTTT
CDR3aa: CASSPLLSSTDTQYF

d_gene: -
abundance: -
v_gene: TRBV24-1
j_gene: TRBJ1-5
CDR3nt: TGTGCCACCAGTGTCCGGGGGGCGGATCAGCCCCAGCATTTT
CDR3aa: CATSVRGADQPQHF

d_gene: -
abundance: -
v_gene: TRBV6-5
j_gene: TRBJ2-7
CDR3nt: TGTGCCAGCAGGCTCCCGGGACAAACCTACGAGCAGTACTTC
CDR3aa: CASRLPGQTYEQYF

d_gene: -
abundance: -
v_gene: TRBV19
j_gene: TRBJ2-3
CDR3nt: TGTGCCAGTAGGGTAACAGGGAGCACAGATACGCAGTATTTT
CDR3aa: CASRVTGSTDTQYF

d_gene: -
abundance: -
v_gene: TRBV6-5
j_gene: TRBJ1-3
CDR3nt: TGTGCCAGCACCGAGGGGGGGATAAACACCATATATTTT
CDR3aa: CASTEGGINTIYF

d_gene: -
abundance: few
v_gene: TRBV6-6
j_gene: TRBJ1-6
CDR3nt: TGTGCCAGCAGGGGCGACATACTCAATTCACCCCTCCACTTT
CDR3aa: CASRGDILNSPLHF

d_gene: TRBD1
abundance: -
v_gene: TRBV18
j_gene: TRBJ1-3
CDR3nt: TGTGCCAGCTCACGAGGACAGGGTGGTGGAAACACCATATATTTT
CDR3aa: CASSRGQGGGNTIYF

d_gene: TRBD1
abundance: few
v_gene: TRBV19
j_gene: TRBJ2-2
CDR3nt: TGTGCCAGTAGTATCCCTCAGGGGGCGAACACCGGGGAGCTGTTTTTT
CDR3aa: CASSIPQGANTGELFF

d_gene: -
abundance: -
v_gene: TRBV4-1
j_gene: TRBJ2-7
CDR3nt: TGCGCCAGCAGCCAAGTGCAGGGCTCTTGGGGAAACGAGCAGTACTTC
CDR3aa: CASSQVQGSWGNEQYF

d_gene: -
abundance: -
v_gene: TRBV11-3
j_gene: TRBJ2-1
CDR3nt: TGTGCCAGCAGCTTATCAGGGCGGTACAATGAGCAGTTCTTC
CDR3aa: CASSLSGRYNEQFF

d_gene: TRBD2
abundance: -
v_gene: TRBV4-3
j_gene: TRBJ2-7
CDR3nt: TGCGCCAGCAGCCAAGATCCGACTAGCGCCTACGAGCAGTACTTC
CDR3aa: CASSQDPTSAYEQYF

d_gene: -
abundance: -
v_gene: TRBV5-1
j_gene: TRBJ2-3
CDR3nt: TGCGCCAGCAGCCCTAGGGACACCCGCACAGATACGCAGTATTTT
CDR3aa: CASSPRDTRTDTQYF

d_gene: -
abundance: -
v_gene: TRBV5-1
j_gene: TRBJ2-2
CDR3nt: TGCGCCAGCAGCTTGAGCCCTATCGAGAACACCGGGGAGCTGTTTTTT
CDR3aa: CASSLSPIENTGELFF

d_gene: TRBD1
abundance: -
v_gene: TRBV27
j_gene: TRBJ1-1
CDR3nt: TGTGCCAGCAGCTCAGGGGGCAGGAGTGAAGCTTTCTTT
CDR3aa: CASSSGGRSEAFF

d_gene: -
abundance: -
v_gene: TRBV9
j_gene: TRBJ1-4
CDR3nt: TGTGCCAGCAGCGTAGGTTTAGATGAAAAACTGTTTTTT
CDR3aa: CASSVGLDEKLFF

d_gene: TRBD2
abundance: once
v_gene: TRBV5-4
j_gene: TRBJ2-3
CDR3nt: TGTGCCAGCAGACCTGGGACTAGCGGGATTTCAGATACGCAGTATTTT
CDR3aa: CASRPGTSGISDTQYF

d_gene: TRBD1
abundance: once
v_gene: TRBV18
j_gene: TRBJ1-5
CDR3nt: TGTGCCAGCTCACTGACAGGGTCTGATAGTTCCCAGCATTTT
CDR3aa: CASSLTGSDSSQHF

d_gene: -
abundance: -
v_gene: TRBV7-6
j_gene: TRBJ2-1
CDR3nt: TGTGCCAGCAGCTTACGGCGGAATGAGCAGTTCTTC
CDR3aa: CASSLRRNEQFF

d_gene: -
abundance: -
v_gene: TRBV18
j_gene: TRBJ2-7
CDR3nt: TGTGCCAGCTCACCGGGAGAGTCCTGGGGCGAGCAGTACTTC
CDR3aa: CASSPGESWGEQYF

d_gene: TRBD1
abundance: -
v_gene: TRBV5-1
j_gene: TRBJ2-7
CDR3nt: TGCGCCAGCAGCTTCAACACAGGGGCTTACGAGCAGTACTTC
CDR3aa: CASSFNTGAYEQYF

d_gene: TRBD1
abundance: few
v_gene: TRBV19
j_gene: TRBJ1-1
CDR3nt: TGTGCCAGTAGTAGACAGGGGGGGAACACTGAAGCTTTCTTT
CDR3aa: CASSRQGGNTEAFF

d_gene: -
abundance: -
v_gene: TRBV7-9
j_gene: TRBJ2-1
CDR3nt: TGTGCCAGCAGTTCACAGGGACCTGAGCAGTTCTTC
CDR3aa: CASSSQGPEQFF

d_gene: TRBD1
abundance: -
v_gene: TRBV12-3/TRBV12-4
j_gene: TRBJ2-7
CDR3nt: TGTGCCAGCACCTCGGACAGGGCATGGGAGCAGTACTTC
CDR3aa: CASTSDRAWEQYF

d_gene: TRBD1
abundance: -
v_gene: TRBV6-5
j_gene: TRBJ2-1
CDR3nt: TGTGCCAGCAGCCGAGGGGACAGACTGTACAATGAGCAGTTCTTC
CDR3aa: CASSRGDRLYNEQFF

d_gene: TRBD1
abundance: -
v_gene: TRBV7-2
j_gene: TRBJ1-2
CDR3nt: TGTGCCAGCAGCTTAGTCAGGTGGGACAGGGCAAAAGCTAACTATGGCTACACCTTC
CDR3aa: CASSLVRWDRAKANYGYTF

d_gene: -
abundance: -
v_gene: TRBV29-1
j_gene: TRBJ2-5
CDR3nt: TGCAGCGTTGCCCACGGTAATCTTGGACTTTTGGAGACCCAGTACTTC
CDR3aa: CSVAHGNLGLLETQYF

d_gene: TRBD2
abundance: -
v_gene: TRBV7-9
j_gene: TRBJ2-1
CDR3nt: TGTGCCAGCAGCGGGACTAGCGGCCTTCGGGAGCAGTTCTTC
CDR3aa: CASSGTSGLREQFF